This TCR beta chain was sequenced in a study of blood T cell repertoires in COVID-19. The length of the CDR3 is 13 residues. Germline V gives CDR1 GTSNPN, CDR2 SVGIG (reference sequence). Trimming removed 2 bases from V and 12 bases from J, with 16 bases in between. As handled by the study authors: The authors estimated nucleated cell counts from reference gene primer amplification. The data were produced by immunoSEQ multiplex PCR, yet TCRdb's version contains in-frame clones alone and is incomplete. Clone size and V and J calls were adopted from that table, with D and trimming inferred from the DNA. The sample has 250,000 to 300,000 clones, 85% to 90% seen once.

Material: peripheral blood. The sequence was obtained from a woman aged 40 to 49 who had recovered from COVID-19. J is TRBJ1-4 and V is TRBV30; the D is unclear. The CDR3 is CAWSLTGLGELFF. The CDR3 bases are TGTGCCTGGAGTCTTACCGGCCTTGGAGAACTGTTTTTT.